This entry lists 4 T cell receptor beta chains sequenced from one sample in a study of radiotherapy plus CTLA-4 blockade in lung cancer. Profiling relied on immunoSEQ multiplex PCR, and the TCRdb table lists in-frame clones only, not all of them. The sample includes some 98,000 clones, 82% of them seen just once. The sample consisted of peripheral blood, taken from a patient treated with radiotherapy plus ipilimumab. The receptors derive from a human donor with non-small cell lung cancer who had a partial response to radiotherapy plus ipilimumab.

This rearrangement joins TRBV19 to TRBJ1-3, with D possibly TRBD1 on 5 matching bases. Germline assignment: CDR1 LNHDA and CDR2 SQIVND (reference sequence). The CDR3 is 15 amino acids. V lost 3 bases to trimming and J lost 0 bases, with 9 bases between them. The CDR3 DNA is TGTGCCAGTAGTATCAACCAGGGCTCTGGAAACACCATATATTTT. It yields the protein CASSINQGSGNTIYF.

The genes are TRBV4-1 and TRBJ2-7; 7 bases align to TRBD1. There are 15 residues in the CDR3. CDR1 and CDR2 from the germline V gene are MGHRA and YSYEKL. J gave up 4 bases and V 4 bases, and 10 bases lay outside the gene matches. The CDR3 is CASSPSWTGVYEQYF. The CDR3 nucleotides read TGCGCCAGCAGCCCGTCTTGGACAGGCGTTTACGAGCAGTACTTC.

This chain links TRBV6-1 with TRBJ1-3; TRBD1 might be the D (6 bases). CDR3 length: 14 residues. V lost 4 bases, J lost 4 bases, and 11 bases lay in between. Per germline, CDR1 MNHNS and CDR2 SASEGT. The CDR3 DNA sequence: TGTGCCAGCAGTGTATCCGGGACAGGAAACACCATATATTTT. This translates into CASSVSGTGNTIYF.

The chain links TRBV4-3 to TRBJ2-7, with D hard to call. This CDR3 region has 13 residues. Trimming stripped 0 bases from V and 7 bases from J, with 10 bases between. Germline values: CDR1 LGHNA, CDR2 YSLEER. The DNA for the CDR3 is TGCGCCAGCAGCCAAGATTCGACTTTGGAGCAGTACTTC. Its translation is CASSQDSTLEQYF.